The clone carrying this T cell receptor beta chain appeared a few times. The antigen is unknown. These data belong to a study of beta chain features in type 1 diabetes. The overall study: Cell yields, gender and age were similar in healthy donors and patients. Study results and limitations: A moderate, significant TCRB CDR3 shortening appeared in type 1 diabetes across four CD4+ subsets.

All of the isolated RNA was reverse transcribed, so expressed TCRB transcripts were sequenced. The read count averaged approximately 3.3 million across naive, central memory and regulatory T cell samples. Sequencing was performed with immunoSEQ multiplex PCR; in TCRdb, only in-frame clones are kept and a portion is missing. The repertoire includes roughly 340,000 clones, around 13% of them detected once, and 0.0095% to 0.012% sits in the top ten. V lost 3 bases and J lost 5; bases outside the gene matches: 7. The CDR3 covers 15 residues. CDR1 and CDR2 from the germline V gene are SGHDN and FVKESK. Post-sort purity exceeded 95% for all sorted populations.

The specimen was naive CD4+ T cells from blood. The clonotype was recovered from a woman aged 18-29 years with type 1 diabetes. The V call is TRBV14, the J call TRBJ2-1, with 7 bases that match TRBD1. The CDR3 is CASSQFRDSNNEQFF. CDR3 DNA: TGTGCCAGCAGCCAGTTCCGGGACAGCAACAATGAGCAGTTCTTC. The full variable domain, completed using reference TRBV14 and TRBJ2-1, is EAGVTQFPSHSVIEKGQTVTLRCDPISGHDNLYWYRRVMGKEIKFLLHFVKESKQDESGMPNNRFLAERTGGTYSTLKVQPAELEDSGVYFCASSQFRDSNNEQFFGPGTRLTVL.